Described below is a single T cell receptor (beta chain) sequence and its context. The data originate from a study of blood T cell repertoires in COVID-19. The authors' processing: Nucleated cell counts were estimated from reference gene primer amplification. TCRdb's table, derived via immunoSEQ multiplex PCR, lists solely in-frame clones and lacks some. V, J and clone size derive from that table, while D and trimming were established from the DNA sequence. The sample has around 130,000 clones, around 80% seen once. V was shortened by 3 bases and J by 5 bases, with 13 bases between the two germline ends. Germline CDR1 SGHAT, CDR2 FQNNGV. The CDR3 is 14 residues long.

This chain uses TRBV11-2 with TRBJ2-5; D is perhaps TRBD1 (6 bases). The source material was peripheral blood. The clonotype originates from a man aged 45-65 years with acute or convalescent COVID-19. The CDR3, as DNA: TGTGCCAGCAGCTTGAGCCTGGGGGCTGAGACCCAGTACTTC. Translating gives CASSLSLGAETQYF.